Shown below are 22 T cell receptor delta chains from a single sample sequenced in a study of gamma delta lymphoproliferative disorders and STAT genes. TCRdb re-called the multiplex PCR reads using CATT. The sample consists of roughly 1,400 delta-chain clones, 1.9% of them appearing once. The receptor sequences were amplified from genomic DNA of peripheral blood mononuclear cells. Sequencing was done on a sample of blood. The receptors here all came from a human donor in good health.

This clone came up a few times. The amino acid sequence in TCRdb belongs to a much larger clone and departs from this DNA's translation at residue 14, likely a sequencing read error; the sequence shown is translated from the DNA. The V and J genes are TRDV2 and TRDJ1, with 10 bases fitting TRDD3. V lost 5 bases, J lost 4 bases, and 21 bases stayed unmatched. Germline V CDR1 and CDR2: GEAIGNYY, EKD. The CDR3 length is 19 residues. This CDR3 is CACAKLPTGGSPYIDKLIF. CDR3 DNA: TGTGCCTGTGCCAAACTACCCACTGGGGGATCCCCCTACATCGATAAACTCATCTTT.

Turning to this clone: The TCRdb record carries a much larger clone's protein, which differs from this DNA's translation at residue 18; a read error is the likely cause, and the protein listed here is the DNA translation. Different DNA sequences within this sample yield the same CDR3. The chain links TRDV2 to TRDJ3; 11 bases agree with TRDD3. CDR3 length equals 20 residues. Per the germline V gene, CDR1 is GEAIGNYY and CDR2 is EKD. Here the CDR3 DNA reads TGTGCCTGTGACCCTGTGGGGGATACGGAGAGCTCCTGGGACACCCGACAGACGTTTTTC. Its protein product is CACDPVGDTESSWDTRQTFF.

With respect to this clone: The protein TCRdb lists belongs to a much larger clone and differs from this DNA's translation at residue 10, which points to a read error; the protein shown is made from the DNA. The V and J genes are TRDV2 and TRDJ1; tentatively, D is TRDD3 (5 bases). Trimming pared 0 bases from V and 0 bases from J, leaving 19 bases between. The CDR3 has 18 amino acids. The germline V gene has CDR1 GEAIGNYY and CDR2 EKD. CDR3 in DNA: TGTGCCTGTGACACCCTAAGCGTGACTGAGGGATACACCGATAAACTCATCTTT. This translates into CACDTLSVTEGYTDKLIF.

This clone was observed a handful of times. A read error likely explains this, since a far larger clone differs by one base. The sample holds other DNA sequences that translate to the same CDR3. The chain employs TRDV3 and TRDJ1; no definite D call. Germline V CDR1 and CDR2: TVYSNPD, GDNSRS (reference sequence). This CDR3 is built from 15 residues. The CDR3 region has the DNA TGTGCTTTTAGTATGCCGGTAGAGTCTCTAGATAAACTCATCTTT. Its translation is CAFSMPVESLDKLIF.

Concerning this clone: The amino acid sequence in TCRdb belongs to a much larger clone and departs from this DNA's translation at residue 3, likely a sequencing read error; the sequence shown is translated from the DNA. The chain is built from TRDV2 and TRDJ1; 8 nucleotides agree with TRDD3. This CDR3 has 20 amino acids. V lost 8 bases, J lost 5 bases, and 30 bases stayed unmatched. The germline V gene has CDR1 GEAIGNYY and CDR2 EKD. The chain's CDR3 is CAYETLPQVGDLSMEDKLIF. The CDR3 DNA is TGTGCCTATGAAACACTACCCCAGGTGGGGGATTTATCGATGGAGGATAAACTCATCTTT.

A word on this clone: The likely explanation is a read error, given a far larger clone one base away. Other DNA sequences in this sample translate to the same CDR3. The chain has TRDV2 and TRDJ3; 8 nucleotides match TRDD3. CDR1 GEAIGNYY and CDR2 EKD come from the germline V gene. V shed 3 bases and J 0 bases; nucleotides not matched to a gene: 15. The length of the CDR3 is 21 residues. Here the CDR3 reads CACDSPHTGGQSSWDTRQMFF. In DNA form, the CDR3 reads TGTGCCTGTGACTCCCCCCATACTGGGGGGCAGAGCTCCTGGGACACCCGACAGATGTTTTTC.

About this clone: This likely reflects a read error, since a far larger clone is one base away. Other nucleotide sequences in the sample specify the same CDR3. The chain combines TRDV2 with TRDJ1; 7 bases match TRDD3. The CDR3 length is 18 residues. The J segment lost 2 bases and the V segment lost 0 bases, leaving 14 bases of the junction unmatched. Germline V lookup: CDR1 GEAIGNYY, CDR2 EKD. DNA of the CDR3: TGTGCCTGTGACACCATACTGGGGTCCCGCCCCTATACCGATAAACTCATCTTT. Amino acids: CACDTILGSRPYTDKLIF.

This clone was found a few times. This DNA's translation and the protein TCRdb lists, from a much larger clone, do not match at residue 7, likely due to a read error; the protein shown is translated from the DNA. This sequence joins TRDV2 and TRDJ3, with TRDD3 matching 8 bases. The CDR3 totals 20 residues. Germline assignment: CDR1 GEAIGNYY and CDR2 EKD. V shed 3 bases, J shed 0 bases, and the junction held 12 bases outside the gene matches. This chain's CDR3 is CACDPVRDTESSWDTRQMFF. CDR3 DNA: TGTGCCTGTGACCCTGTGAGGGATACGGAGAGCTCCTGGGACACCCGACAGATGTTTTTC.

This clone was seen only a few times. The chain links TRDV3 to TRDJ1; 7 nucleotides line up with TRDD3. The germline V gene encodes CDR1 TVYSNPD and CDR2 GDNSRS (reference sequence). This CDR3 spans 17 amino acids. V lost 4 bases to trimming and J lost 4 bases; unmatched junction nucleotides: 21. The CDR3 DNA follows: TGTGCCTCTAACCCCCCCCATAAGTGGGGGACCGACGATAAACTCATCTTT. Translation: CASNPPHKWGTDDKLIF.

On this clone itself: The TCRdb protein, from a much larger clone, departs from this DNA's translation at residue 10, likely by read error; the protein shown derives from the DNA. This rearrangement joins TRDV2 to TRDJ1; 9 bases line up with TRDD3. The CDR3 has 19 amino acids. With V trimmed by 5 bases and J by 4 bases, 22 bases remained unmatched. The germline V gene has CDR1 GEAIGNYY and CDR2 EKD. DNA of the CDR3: TGTGCCTGTGTCCCACTTACTGGGGGACCCAGCGGGGGGTACGATAAACTCATCTTT. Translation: CACVPLTGGPSGGYDKLIF.

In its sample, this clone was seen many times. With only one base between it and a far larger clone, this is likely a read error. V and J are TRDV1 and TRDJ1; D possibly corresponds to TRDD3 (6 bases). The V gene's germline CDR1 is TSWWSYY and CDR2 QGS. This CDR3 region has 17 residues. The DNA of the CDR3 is TGTGCTCCTGGGGAACGGTCGATGAGGTCCGGCACCGATAAACTCATCTTT. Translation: CAPGERSMRSGTDKLIF.

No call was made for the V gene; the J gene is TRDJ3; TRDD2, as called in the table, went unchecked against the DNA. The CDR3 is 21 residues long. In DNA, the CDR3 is TGTGCTTCATTGTGCCTTCCTAGGTGGGGACAAAGGAACTGGGACACCCGACAGATGTTTTTC. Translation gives CASLCLPRWGQRNWDTRQMFF.

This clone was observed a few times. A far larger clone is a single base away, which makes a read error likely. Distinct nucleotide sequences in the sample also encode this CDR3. In DNA, the CDR3 is TGTGCCTGTGATCTTCTTTCCCCTACTGCTCTGGGGGACCCCCAGGGCCAACTCATCTTT. Its protein product is CACDLLSPTALGDPQGQLIF. The V gene is TRDV2, the J gene TRDJ1, with 8 positions matching TRDD3. CDR1 and CDR2 (germline): GEAIGNYY, EKD. The V segment lost 4 bases and the J segment 9 bases; nucleotides outside the gene matches: 30. The CDR3 is 20 amino acids.

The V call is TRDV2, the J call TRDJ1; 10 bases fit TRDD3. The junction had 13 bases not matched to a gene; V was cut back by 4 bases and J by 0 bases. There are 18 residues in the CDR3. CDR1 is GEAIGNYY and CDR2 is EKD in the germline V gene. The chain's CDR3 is CACELRTGGLKYTDKLIF. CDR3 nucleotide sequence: TGTGCCTGTGAACTCCGTACTGGGGGATTGAAGTACACCGATAAACTCATCTTT.

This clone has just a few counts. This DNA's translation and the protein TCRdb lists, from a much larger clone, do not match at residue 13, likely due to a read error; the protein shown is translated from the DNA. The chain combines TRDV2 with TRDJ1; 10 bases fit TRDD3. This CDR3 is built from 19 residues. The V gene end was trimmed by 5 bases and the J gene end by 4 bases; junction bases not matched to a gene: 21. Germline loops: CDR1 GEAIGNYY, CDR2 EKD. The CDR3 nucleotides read TGTGCCTGTGTCCCACTTACTGGGGGATCCAGCGGGAGGTACGATAAACTCATCTTT. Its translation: CACVPLTGGSSGRYDKLIF.

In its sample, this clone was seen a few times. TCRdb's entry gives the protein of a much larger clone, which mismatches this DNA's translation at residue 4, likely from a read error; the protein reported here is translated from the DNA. CDR3 amino acids: CACETVALGDAFTDKLIF. For the CDR3, the DNA is TGTGCCTGTGAAACCGTGGCACTGGGGGATGCTTTCACCGATAAACTCATCTTT. This rearrangement joins TRDV2 to TRDJ1, with TRDD3 matching 10 bases. The CDR3 runs to 18 residues. Losses at the gene ends were 4 bases for V and 1 base for J; bases not matched to a gene: 14. The germline V gene has CDR1 GEAIGNYY and CDR2 EKD.

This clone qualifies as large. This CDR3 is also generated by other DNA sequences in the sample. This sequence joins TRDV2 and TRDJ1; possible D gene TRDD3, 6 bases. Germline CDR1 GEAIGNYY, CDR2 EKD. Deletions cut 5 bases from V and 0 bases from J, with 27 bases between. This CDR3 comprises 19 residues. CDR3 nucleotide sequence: TGTGCCTGTGCCCGGCTAGGGGGCGCTGGGGACACAGACACCGATAAACTCATCTTT. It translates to CACARLGGAGDTDTDKLIF.

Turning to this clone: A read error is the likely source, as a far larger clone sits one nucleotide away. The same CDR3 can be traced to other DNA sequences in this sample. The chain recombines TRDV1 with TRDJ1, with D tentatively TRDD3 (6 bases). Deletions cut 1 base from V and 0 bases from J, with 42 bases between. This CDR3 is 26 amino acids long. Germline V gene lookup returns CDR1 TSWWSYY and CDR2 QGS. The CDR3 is CALGEPPYVIFLTGGTRDLHTDKLIF. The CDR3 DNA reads TGTGCTCTTGGGGAACCTCCCTACGTCATCTTTCTTACCGGGGGAACCAGGGATCTTCACACCGATAAACTCATCTTT.

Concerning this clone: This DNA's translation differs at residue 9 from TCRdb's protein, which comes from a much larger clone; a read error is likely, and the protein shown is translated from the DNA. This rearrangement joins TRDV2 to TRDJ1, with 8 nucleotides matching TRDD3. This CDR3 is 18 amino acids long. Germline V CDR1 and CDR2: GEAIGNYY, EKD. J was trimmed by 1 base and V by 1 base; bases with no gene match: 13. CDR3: CACDTVLGGTRITDKLIF. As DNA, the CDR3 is TGTGCCTGTGACACAGTACTGGGGGGTACGCGGATCACCGATAAACTCATCTTT.

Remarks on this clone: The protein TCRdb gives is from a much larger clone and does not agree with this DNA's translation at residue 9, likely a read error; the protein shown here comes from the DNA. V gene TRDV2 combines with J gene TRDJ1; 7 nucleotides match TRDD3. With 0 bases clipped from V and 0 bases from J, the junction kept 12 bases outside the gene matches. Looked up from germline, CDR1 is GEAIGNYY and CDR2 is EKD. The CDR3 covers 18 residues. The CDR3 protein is CACDTILGFRPYTDKLIF. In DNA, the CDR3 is TGTGCCTGTGACACCATACTGGGGTTCCGCCCCTACACCGATAAACTCATCTTT.

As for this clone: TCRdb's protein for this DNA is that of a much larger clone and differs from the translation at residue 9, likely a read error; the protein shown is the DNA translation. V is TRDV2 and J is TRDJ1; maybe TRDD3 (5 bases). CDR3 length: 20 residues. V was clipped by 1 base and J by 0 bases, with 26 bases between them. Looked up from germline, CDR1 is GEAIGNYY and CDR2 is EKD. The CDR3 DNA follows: TGTGCCTGTGACACGGTTTCGGGATGCGGGAGTAGGGTGTACACCGATAAACTCATCTTT. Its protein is CACDTVSGCGSRVYTDKLIF.

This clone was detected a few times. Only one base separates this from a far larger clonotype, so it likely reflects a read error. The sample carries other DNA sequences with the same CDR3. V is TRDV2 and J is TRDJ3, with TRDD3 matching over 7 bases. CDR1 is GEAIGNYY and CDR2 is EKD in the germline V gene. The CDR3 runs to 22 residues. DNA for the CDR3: TGTGCCTGCGACACTGTAGGGGATATATCGCTATGGAGCTCCTGGGACACCCGACAGATGTTTTTC. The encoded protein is CACDTVGDISLWSSWDTRQMFF.